This TCR beta chain was recorded in a study of T cell repertoires in cytomegalovirus infection. On the study more broadly: Both CMV infection and a matching HLA type were indicated by public TCR beta signatures.

TCRdb passed the reads through MiXCR, listing each CDR3 protein once. The sample comprises about 100,000 distinct CDR3 sequences, 23% of which are singletons, and about two fifths rests with the top ten. The V end lost 1 base, the J end lost 10 bases, and 10 bases lay between the germline ends. This CDR3 is 13 amino acids long. CDR1 and CDR2 (germline): SEHNR, FQNEAQ (reference sequence). This clonotype showed up just a few times. This clonotype originated in a human donor in good health (CMV status not recorded). Some clones in this sample may be carry-over from other donors' samples. Input material: CD8+ T cells from PBMCs. The rearrangement links TRBV7-9 to TRBJ1-4; D gene ambiguous. This CDR3 is CASSLEAAGKLFF. The CDR3 coding sequence is TGTGCCAGCAGCTTAGAAGCCGCGGGAAAACTGTTTTTT.